This TCR beta chain came from a study of T cells in localized non-small cell lung cancer. The germline gives CDR1 SNHLY, CDR2 FYNNEI. The V and J ends lost 4 bases and 2 bases respectively, with 11 bases between them. The CDR3 runs 15 residues. On this clone: Its target is unknown.

Using immunoSEQ multiplex PCR, the repertoire was profiled, and TCRdb retains in-frame clones only, with some absent. The data contain around 1,000 clones, approximately 25% of them singletons. General observations from the study: A median of roughly 55 of the top 100 tumor clones appeared in adjacent lung, which was paired and uninvolved.

The origin of this receptor is a woman aged 35 to 70 with stage I squamous cell lung carcinoma. The chain combines TRBV2 with TRBJ2-2; D is uncertain. The starting material was lung tumor tissue, obtained before any cancer treatment. CDR3 region: CASSGGPANTGELFF. CDR3 bases: TGTGCCAGCAGTGGAGGACCCGCTAACACCGGGGAGCTGTTTTTT.